Given below is one TCR beta chain in context. V was trimmed by 3 bases and J by 2 bases, leaving 16 bases between them. The CDR3 has 16 residues. Germline CDR1 ENHRY, CDR2 SYGVKD. An input of roughly 0.45 to 1 ug of RNA was subjected to reverse transcription using random hexamers. Each CDR3 protein gets one entry after TCRdb re-called the immunoSEQ multiplex PCR reads with MiXCR. Here the sample spans around 280,000 distinct CDR3 sequences, 92% being singletons. The sample comes from a study of CD8 T cells in Susac syndrome. The genes are TRBV10-3 and TRBJ1-2, with D unclear. The TCR comes from a human donor with multiple sclerosis. Sequenced input: CD4+ T cells from PBMCs. CDR3 bases: TGTGCCATCAGTGACCCGGGAAGGACGGGGAACTATGGCTACACCTTC. It is translated as CAISDPGRTGNYGYTF.